The next 29 T cell receptor beta chains were all read from a single sample in a study of OX40 agonist ivuxolimab in advanced cancers. TCRdb's copy holds only in-frame clones and misses some; the assay was immunoSEQ multiplex PCR. The data show tens of thousands of clones, over 80% seen once. Here the sequenced sample was CD4+ or CD8+ T cells sorted from blood, taken in a trial of the OX40 agonist ivuxolimab. The receptors shown here come from an adult with an advanced solid tumor such as melanoma, head and neck, liver or kidney cancer.

The chain combines TRBV7-9 with TRBJ2-3, with D perhaps matching TRBD2 (5 bases). The germline V gene encodes CDR1 SEHNR and CDR2 FQNEAQ (reference sequence). V dropped 4 bases and J dropped 2 bases, with 13 bases sitting between them. The length of the CDR3 is 15 residues. The CDR3 sequence: CASSSSTSATDTQYF. CDR3 DNA: TGTGCCAGCAGCTCTAGCACCTCGGCCACAGATACGCAGTATTTT.

Written as DNA, the CDR3 is TGTGCCAGCAGTAAGGGGAGCAATCAGCCCCAGCATTTT. Its protein is CASSKGSNQPQHF. The chain joins TRBV7-3 to TRBJ1-5; D might be TRBD1 (5 bases). V lost 6 bases to trimming and J lost 1 base, with 7 bases between them. Germline CDR1 reads SGHTA; CDR2 reads FQGTGA. This CDR3 comprises 13 residues.

The V and J genes are TRBV27 and TRBJ2-7, with 9 bases lining up with TRBD1. The CDR3 covers 14 residues. Germline V gene sequence: CDR1 MNHEY, CDR2 SMNVEV (reference sequence). Germline trimming cut 8 bases from V and 5 bases from J; bases unmatched to any gene: 10. This chain's CDR3 is CASGTGTGVHEQYF. The CDR3 bases are TGTGCCAGCGGGACAGGGACGGGAGTACACGAGCAGTACTTC.

The chain employs TRBV6-4 and TRBJ2-3; the D gene is possibly TRBD2 (6 bases). This CDR3 has 15 residues. Trimming removed 1 base at V and 1 base at J, with 9 bases between. Germline V gene sequence: CDR1 MRHNA, CDR2 SNTAGT. The CDR3 DNA reads TGTGCCAGCAGTGACTTAGGCGGGGGCACAGATACGCAGTATTTT. Residues: CASSDLGGGTDTQYF.

This rearrangement joins TRBV10-2 to TRBJ2-1; D is perhaps TRBD2 (6 bases). CDR1 and CDR2 (germline): WSHSY, SAAADI. The V gene lost 6 bases and the J gene lost 8 bases, with 11 bases spanning the gap. This CDR3 is 12 amino acids long. The CDR3 DNA sequence: TGCGCCAGCAGCCTCGGGAGTTATGAGCAGTTCTTC. The encoded protein is CASSLGSYEQFF.

This rearrangement joins TRBV27 to TRBJ2-7; TRBD1 agrees at 10 bases. After removal of 6 bases from V and 4 bases from J, the junction contained 12 bases not matched to a gene. This CDR3 comprises 16 residues. Germline V lookup: CDR1 MNHEY, CDR2 SMNVEV (reference sequence). The CDR3, as DNA: TGTGCCAGCAGCCCGGAGGGGACAGGGGTAAGATACGAGCAGTACTTC. This sequence encodes CASSPEGTGVRYEQYF.

The rearrangement joins TRBV5-5 to TRBJ1-1; D uncertain. This CDR3 is 15 amino acids long. The V end was cut by 6 bases, the J end by 4 bases, with 19 bases between. Germline loops: CDR1 SGHKS, CDR2 YYEKEE (reference sequence). The CDR3 DNA reads TGTGCCAGCACGACGCAAGGAGGGAAGGGCACTGAAGCTTTCTTT. Translating it yields CASTTQGGKGTEAFF.

The sample holds a few counts of this clone. At the DNA level, this CDR3 is encoded by other sequences in the same sample as well. The V and J genes are TRBV27 and TRBJ2-1; TRBD2 matches at 7 bases. This CDR3 has 14 amino acids. J gave up 8 bases and V 5 bases, and 9 bases lay outside the gene matches. Germline CDR1 and CDR2: MNHEY and SMNVEV (reference sequence). The CDR3 coding sequence is TGTGCCAGCAGTCTCTCTGCGGGAGTTGATGAGCAGTTCTTC. Translation: CASSLSAGVDEQFF.

The chain joins TRBV7-2 to TRBJ2-3; 9 bases map to TRBD1. This CDR3 has 17 residues. The germline CDR1 and CDR2 sequences are SGHTA and FQGNSA. The V gene end was trimmed by 5 bases and the J gene end by 1 base; junction bases not matched to a gene: 10. CDR3 sequence: CASSPGTDRGRTDTQYF. The CDR3 DNA reads as TGTGCCAGCAGCCCCGGAACGGACAGGGGTCGCACAGATACGCAGTATTTT.

V gene TRBV25-1 combines with J gene TRBJ2-1; D ambiguous. V was shortened by 1 base and J by 16 bases, with 17 bases between the two germline ends. Germline CDR1 MGHDK, CDR2 SYGVNS. The CDR3 is made up of 13 amino acids. In nucleotides, the CDR3 is TGTGCCAGCAGTGAATCTGGGTGGATCCGATACTTCTTC. Its translation: CASSESGWIRYFF. Filled out from reference TRBV25-1 and TRBJ2-1, the complete variable domain reads EADIYQTPRYLVIGTGKKITLECSQTMGHDKMYWYQQDPGMELHLIHYSYGVNSTEKGDLSSESTVSRIRTEHFPLTLESARPSHTSQYLCASSESGWIRYFFGPGTRLTVL.

The chain links TRBV7-9 to TRBJ2-3, with 8 positions matching TRBD2. The CDR3 runs 15 residues. Germline V gives CDR1 SEHNR, CDR2 FQNEAQ (reference sequence). V was clipped by 4 bases and J by 3 bases; unmatched bases: 6. CDR3 region: CASSSPGLETDTQYF. CDR3 bases: TGTGCCAGCAGCTCTCCGGGACTAGAAACAGATACGCAGTATTTT.

The V gene is TRBV28, the J gene TRBJ1-5, with TRBD1 matching over 10 bases. With 2 bases clipped from V and 1 base from J, the junction kept 5 bases outside the gene matches. The CDR3 is made up of 17 amino acids. Germline loops: CDR1 MDHEN, CDR2 SYDVKM. The CDR3 sequence: CASSLGTGVGSNQPQHF. The CDR3 DNA sequence: TGTGCCAGCAGTTTAGGGACAGGGGTCGGGAGCAATCAGCCCCAGCATTTT.

The CDR3 DNA follows: TGTGCCAGCAGTTTATTAGTGATCCGGACAGAGTTACATAGCAATCAGCCCCAGCATTTT. This translates into CASSLLVIRTELHSNQPQHF. The chain links TRBV28 to TRBJ1-5; a weak D match, TRBD1 (6 bases). The CDR3 is 20 residues long. With 1 base removed from V and 0 bases from J, the gap between germline ends came to 22 bases. CDR1 and CDR2 (germline): MDHEN, SYDVKM. The full variable domain, its missing parts supplied by reference TRBV28 and TRBJ1-5, is DVKVTQSSRYLVKRTGEKVFLECVQDMDHENMFWYRQDPGLGLRLIYFSYDVKMKEKGDIPEGYSVSREKKERFSLILESASTNQTSMYLCASSLLVIRTELHSNQPQHFGDGTRLSIL.

On this clone itself: Other DNA variants within this sample encode the same CDR3. CDR3 sequence: CAWSVGDVNSPLHF. The CDR3 region has the DNA TGTGCCTGGAGTGTAGGGGACGTTAATTCACCCCTCCACTTT. This chain uses TRBV30 with TRBJ1-6; a possible D gene is TRBD1 (5 bases). With 0 bases removed from V and 6 bases from J, the gap between germline ends came to 9 bases. Germline V gene lookup returns CDR1 GTSNPN and CDR2 SVGIG (reference sequence). The CDR3 length is 14 residues.

The rearrangement joins TRBV28 to TRBJ2-1; either TRBD1 or TRBD2 may fit D (5 bases each). Germline V gene sequence: CDR1 MDHEN, CDR2 SYDVKM. The CDR3 is 13 residues long. V lost 8 bases and J 3 bases, leaving 11 bases between the germline ends. CDR3 protein: CASSGTDYNEQFF. The CDR3, as DNA: TGTGCCAGCTCTGGGACGGACTACAATGAGCAGTTCTTC.

The chain uses TRBV7-9 and TRBJ1-3; TRBD1 agrees at 7 bases. After removal of 6 bases from V and 6 bases from J, the junction contained 11 bases not matched to a gene. Per the germline V gene, CDR1 is SEHNR and CDR2 is FQNEAQ (reference sequence). The CDR3 is made up of 15 amino acids. The CDR3 region has the DNA TGTGCCAGCAGACCTAGACAGGGAATTTCAAACACCATATATTTT. The encoded protein is CASRPRQGISNTIYF.

The rearrangement links TRBV6-4 to TRBJ2-3; D possibly matches TRBD1 or TRBD2 (5 bases each). This CDR3 has 14 residues. The V end was cut by 2 bases, the J end by 4 bases, with 10 bases between. Germline V gives CDR1 MRHNA, CDR2 SNTAGT. In nucleotides, the CDR3 is TGTGCCAGCAGTGACGGTGGGACGTCAGATACGCAGTATTTT. Amino acids: CASSDGGTSDTQYF.

As regards this clone: One end of the junction fails to match germline, which may point to a read error. This chain connects TRBV6-5 to TRBJ1-3; 8 bases are shared with TRBD1. This CDR3 is built from 15 residues. Germline V CDR1 and CDR2: MNHEY, SVGAGI. The CDR3 DNA reads as TGTGCCAGCAGTTACGGGACAGGCTCTAGAAACACCATATATTTT. Translation gives CASSYGTGSRNTIYF.

This chain connects TRBV30 to TRBJ2-7; D is perhaps TRBD2 (6 bases). The CDR3 loop spans 14 amino acids. Germline CDR1 reads GTSNPN; CDR2 reads SVGIG (reference sequence). The V end lost 0 bases, the J end lost 3 bases, and 12 bases lay between the germline ends. CDR3 protein: CAWSVPLGGYEQYF. The CDR3 DNA reads TGTGCCTGGAGTGTACCTCTGGGGGGCTACGAGCAGTACTTC.

This clone was detected a few times. At the DNA level, this CDR3 is encoded by other sequences in the same sample as well. This rearrangement joins TRBV9 to TRBJ2-5; 11 nucleotides line up with TRBD1. Trimming removed 0 bases from V and 4 bases from J; junction bases left unmatched: 2. The CDR3 is made up of 15 amino acids. Germline V lookup: CDR1 SGDLS, CDR2 YYNGEE. Written as DNA, the CDR3 is TGTGCCAGCAGCGTAGATGGGACAGGGGGAGAGACCCAGTACTTC. Encoded protein: CASSVDGTGGETQYF.

The CDR3 nucleotides read TGTGCCAGCAGCCCCGGGACAAGCTATGGCTACACCTTC. It is translated as CASSPGTSYGYTF. This chain uses TRBV5-4 with TRBJ1-2, with D perhaps TRBD1 (6 bases). Germline V CDR1 and CDR2: SGHNT, YYREEE (reference sequence). Trimming took off 4 bases at V and 4 bases at J, with 11 bases between the two ends. This CDR3 spans 13 amino acids.

This chain links TRBV28 with TRBJ1-2, with 7 bases that match TRBD1. The CDR3 has 13 residues. Trimming took 4 bases from V and 2 from J; bases not matched to a gene: 1. Per the germline V gene, CDR1 is MDHEN and CDR2 is SYDVKM. The CDR3 nucleotides read TGTGCCAGCAGTTCGACAGGGAACTATGGCTACACCTTC. It yields the protein CASSSTGNYGYTF.

This clone was seen a few times. This chain connects TRBV7-3 to TRBJ2-3, with TRBD2 matching over 7 bases. Losses at the gene ends were 5 bases for V and 6 bases for J; bases not matched to a gene: 14. Per the germline V gene, CDR1 is SGHTA and CDR2 is FQGTGA. The CDR3 totals 16 residues. The CDR3 bases are TGTGCCAGCAGCCCTCTTCCCCTGGCGGGAGCGGATACGCAGTATTTT. Protein: CASSPLPLAGADTQYF.

The chain couples TRBV5-1 to TRBJ2-5; D is uncertain. Near its end, the DNA agrees better with TRBJ2-7, so the J call may be wrong. The CDR3 totals 11 residues. Germline V gives CDR1 SGHRS, CDR2 YFSETQ. The CDR3 sequence: CASSNSYEQYF. The CDR3 DNA follows: TGCGCCAGCAGCAACTCCTACGAGCAGTACTTC.

The CDR3 is CASSPLSGNYGYTF. As DNA, the CDR3 is TGTGCCAGCAGTCCTCTTTCAGGGAACTATGGCTACACCTTC. The J gene is TRBJ1-2, the V gene TRBV27, with D perhaps TRBD1 (5 bases). Trimming shortened V by 5 bases and J by 2 bases, and 12 bases separated the two germline ends. This CDR3 is 14 amino acids long. Germline V gives CDR1 MNHEY, CDR2 SMNVEV (reference sequence).

The chain couples TRBV28 to TRBJ1-2, with no clear D. Trimming cost V 6 bases and J 8 bases, with 10 bases left between them. The length of the CDR3 is 11 residues. Germline-derived CDR1 and CDR2 are MDHEN and SYDVKM. CDR3 coding DNA: TGTGCCAGCAGAACGGCCATCGGCTACACCTTC. This sequence encodes CASRTAIGYTF.

The V and J genes are TRBV6-5 and TRBJ1-2; no clear D. The CDR3 runs to 12 residues. CDR1 MNHEY and CDR2 SVGAGI come from the germline V gene. Trimming pared 2 bases from V and 11 bases from J, leaving 12 bases between. This CDR3 reads CASSYQADGYTF. CDR3 coding DNA: TGTGCCAGCAGTTACCAGGCGGACGGGTACACCTTC.

This clone came up once. The chain joins TRBV27 to TRBJ2-1; maybe TRBD2 (6 bases). The CDR3 spans 12 residues. The V end was cut by 3 bases, the J end by 12 bases, with 12 bases between. Germline V gives CDR1 MNHEY, CDR2 SMNVEV (reference sequence). Written as DNA, the CDR3 is TGTGCCAGCAGTTTTAGCGGCAGTGGGCAGTTCTTC. Encoded protein: CASSFSGSGQFF.

V usage is TRBV28 and J usage is TRBJ2-1; the match to TRBD2 covers 10 bases. Germline V CDR1 and CDR2: MDHEN, SYDVKM. Trimming cost V 6 bases and J 8 bases; bases outside gene matches: 13. The CDR3 has 16 amino acids. In nucleotides, the CDR3 is TGTGCCAGCAGCAAGGGGGCAAGCGGGAGGGGCCATGAGCAGTTCTTC. Protein product: CASSKGASGRGHEQFF.